This T cell receptor beta chain comes out of a study of T cells in Graves' hyperthyroidism and ophthalmopathy. CDR3 size: 12 residues. CDR1 is MDHEN and CDR2 is SYDVKM in the germline V gene. V was clipped by 5 bases and J by 9 bases, with 11 bases between them. Each diagnosis drew on symptoms, thyroxine, TRAb, thyroid ultrasound and orbital computed tomography findings. The authors obtained PBMCs from roughly 9.7 ml of fresh peripheral blood. The sample holds a few counts of this clonotype. TCR beta CDR3 region amplification was performed from RNA transcripts. Carried out on the TCR CDR3, a first-round RT-PCR used the HTBI primer set. TCRdb re-analysed the multiplex PCR reads in MiXCR, keeping a single row per CDR3 protein. This sample has under 400,000 distinct CDR3 sequences, with 13% found just once.

The sequenced material came from blood. The chain carries TRBV28 and TRBJ1-5, with TRBD1 as a possible D gene (5 bases). This TCR derives from a woman in her late teens or twenties with Graves' hyperthyroidism. As DNA, the CDR3 is TGTGCCAGCAGTCGGGGGGTTCTGCCCCAGCATTTT. Encoded protein: CASSRGVLPQHF.